These 9 T cell receptor beta chains originate from one sample sequenced in a study of Ad26.COV2.S vaccination and SARS-CoV-2 variants. Assay used: immunoSEQ multiplex PCR; TCRdb lists only in-frame clones, some missing. The sample records more than 300,000 clones, approximately 90% being singletons. Treatment: some 20 received Ad26.COV2.S at low or high dose, single or two shots; 5 received placebo; per-sample allocation not given. On day 63 after the first injection, vaccine and placebo recipients gave samples. The specimen comprised peripheral blood, sampled in a trial of Ad26.COV2.S vaccine versus placebo. The receptors shown here come from a person between 18 and 60 years old who received the Ad26.COV2.S COVID-19 vaccine or a placebo.

V is TRBV7-9 and J is TRBJ1-1; 7 bases agree with TRBD1. The CDR3 sequence is 17 residues long. Looked up from germline, CDR1 is SEHNR and CDR2 is FQNEAQ (reference sequence). J lost 6 bases, V lost 5 bases, and 18 bases had no gene match. The CDR3 nucleotides are TGTGCCAGCAGCCTCGGACAGGAACAACCAAACAGCGCTGAAGCTTTCTTT. It is translated as CASSLGQEQPNSAEAFF.

V is TRBV9 and J is TRBJ2-7; D ambiguous. Trimming removed 3 bases from V and 3 bases from J, with 10 bases in between. The CDR3 runs 13 residues. In germline, CDR1 is SGDLS, CDR2 YYNGEE. CDR3 DNA: TGTGCCAGCAGCGCCCAGCCGAACTACGAGCAGTACTTC. It codes for CASSAQPNYEQYF. Looking up the rest from reference TRBV9 and TRBJ2-7 gives the full variable domain: DSGVTQTPKHLITATGQRVTLRCSPRSGDLSVYWYQQSLDQGLQFLIQYYNGEERAKGNILERFSAQQFPDLHSELNLSSLELGDSALYFCASSAQPNYEQYFGPGTRLTVT.

V gene TRBV12-5 combines with J gene TRBJ2-2; D not certain. CDR3 length equals 15 residues. Germline V CDR1 and CDR2: LGHNT, FRNRAP. The ends were cut back, 1 base at V and 4 bases at J, with 10 bases in the middle. CDR3 region: CASGLDPHGTGELFF. CDR3 in DNA: TGTGCTAGTGGTTTGGACCCGCACGGCACCGGGGAGCTGTTTTTT.

The chain has TRBV30 and TRBJ2-1; 9 bases align to TRBD2. The CDR3 is 16 amino acids. The V gene's germline CDR1 is GTSNPN and CDR2 SVGIG (reference sequence). V lost 1 base and J lost 9; bases outside the gene matches: 13. The CDR3 protein is CAWSGISGSAAGEQFF. The CDR3 DNA reads TGTGCCTGGAGTGGAATTAGCGGGAGCGCCGCCGGTGAGCAGTTCTTC.

The V gene is TRBV28, the J gene TRBJ2-7; no reliable D call. The CDR3 sequence is 14 residues long. V lost 6 bases to trimming and J lost 3 bases, with 15 bases between them. The V gene's germline CDR1 is MDHEN and CDR2 SYDVKM. The CDR3 nucleotides read TGTGCCAGCAGCCCCGTGACCGCCCGCTACGAGCAGTACTTC. As protein: CASSPVTARYEQYF.

The genes are TRBV27 and TRBJ1-1; possible D gene TRBD1, 6 bases. Trimming pared 0 bases from V and 5 bases from J, leaving 10 bases between. CDR3 length equals 14 residues. Germline lookup yields CDR1 MNHEY and CDR2 SMNVEV (reference sequence). CDR3 DNA sequence: TGTGCCAGCAGTTTATCGGAGGGGGTAACTGAAGCTTTCTTT. It is translated as CASSLSEGVTEAFF.

This clone has a single count. J is TRBJ1-2 and V is TRBV6-5, with D maybe TRBD1 (5 bases). Looked up from germline, CDR1 is MNHEY and CDR2 is SVGAGI. The CDR3 loop spans 12 amino acids. The V gene lost 5 bases and the J gene lost 5 bases, with 9 bases spanning the gap. Here the CDR3 reads CASSPEGYGYTF. In DNA, the CDR3 is TGTGCCAGCAGTCCGGAGGGGTATGGCTACACCTTC.

The gene calls are TRBV12-3 or TRBV12-4 and TRBJ2-1; D is perhaps TRBD2 (5 bases). The CDR3 totals 13 residues. V was cut by 2 bases and J by 15 bases, with 17 bases left in between. CDR3 in DNA: TGTGCCAGCAGTTTAAGAGCCGGGAACCACCGGTTCTTC. Protein product: CASSLRAGNHRFF.

The V call is TRBV4-2, the J call TRBJ1-2; D gene ambiguous. This CDR3 spans 13 amino acids. Germline CDR1 is LGHNA and CDR2 is YNFKEQ. The V end was cut by 4 bases, the J end by 8 bases, with 14 bases between. In nucleotides, the CDR3 is TGTGCCAGCAGCCCCGACAAGCGCCAAGGCTACACCTTC. It yields the protein CASSPDKRQGYTF.